The rows below give T cell receptor beta chains drawn from one sample of a study of T cells in tuberculosis. Assay used: immunoSEQ multiplex PCR; TCRdb lists only in-frame clones, some missing. Among some 40,000 clones, approximately 93% were seen once, and the ten largest hold almost 4.5%. Specimen: PBMCs, collected at tuberculosis diagnosis. The receptors here all came from an adult with tuberculosis. The CDR3 runs from the conserved cysteine through the conserved F or W. D genes are given only for firm matches. Clone size is stated in some rows and not others, as once, few, many or a class when expanded.

d_gene	v_gene	abundance	j_gene	CDR3nt	CDR3aa
-	TRBV27	-	TRBJ1-3	TGTGCCAGCATGTCCACTTACGGAAACACCATATATTTT	CASMSTYGNTIYF
-	TRBV5-6	-	TRBJ2-3	TGTGCCAGCAGCTCCTACGCGAGTCGGGGGTGGGTGGCAGATACGCAGTATTTT	CASSSYASRGWVADTQYF
TRBD1	TRBV30	-	TRBJ1-2	TGTGCCTGGAGTCAGACCCGGGACAGTCTATCCACCTATGGCTACACCTTC	CAWSQTRDSLSTYGYTF
-	TRBV25-1	-	TRBJ1-3	TGTGCCAGCAGTGAGCAACGACAGAGCTCTGGAAACACCATATATTTT	CASSEQRQSSGNTIYF
-	TRBV18	-	TRBJ2-2	TGTGCCAGCTCACCGAGAGGGGGAACGAACACCGGGGAGCTGTTTTTT	CASSPRGGTNTGELFF
-	TRBV5-1	-	TRBJ1-5	TGCGCCAGCAACTACGATGGGGGCCCTAATCAGCCCCAGCATTTT	CASNYDGGPNQPQHF
TRBD1	TRBV6-5	-	TRBJ1-1	TGTGCCAGCAGTCAAACCCCTACAGGGGGCACTGAAGCTTTCTTT	CASSQTPTGGTEAFF
-	TRBV7-8	-	TRBJ1-1	TGTGCCAGCAGCCAGTCGGGTGAAGCTTTCTTT	CASSQSGEAFF
-	TRBV7-9	-	TRBJ2-5	TGTGCCAGCACCCGGGAGCTTAGGGAGACCCAGTACTTC	CASTRELRETQYF
-	TRBV19	-	TRBJ2-1	TGTGCCAGTAGCCAAGTCGGGGGGCGCTTGGATGAGCAGTTCTTC	CASSQVGGRLDEQFF
-	TRBV4-1	-	TRBJ1-5	TGCGCCAGCAGCCTAAGGACAGAGAGCAATCAGCCCCAGCATTTT	CASSLRTESNQPQHF
-	TRBV5-1	-	TRBJ2-5	TGCGCCAGCAGCTTGATCAGGGGAGAGACCCAGTACTTC	CASSLIRGETQYF
TRBD1	TRBV5-1	-	TRBJ2-5	TGCGCCAGCAGCTTGGAGGGGGCTCAAGAGACCCAGTACTTC	CASSLEGAQETQYF
-	TRBV5-1	-	TRBJ2-1	TGCGCCAGCAATCTTGGAGGGTATAGCTCCTACAATGAGCAGTTCTTC	CASNLGGYSSYNEQFF
TRBD1	TRBV5-8	-	TRBJ1-4	TGTGCCAGCAGCGGCGGGACAGGCTTTACAACTAATGAAAAACTGTTTTTT	CASSGGTGFTTNEKLFF
-	TRBV6-5	-	TRBJ2-3	TGTGCCAGCAGTTCGGTCGGAGCAGCTAGCACAGATACGCAGTATTTT	CASSSVGAASTDTQYF
-	TRBV28	-	TRBJ1-1	TGTGCCAGCAGTTTGCGCAGGACTGAAGCTTTCTTT	CASSLRRTEAFF
TRBD1	TRBV12-5	-	TRBJ1-1	TGTGCTAGCGGGGACAGCATGAACACTGAAGCTTTCTTT	CASGDSMNTEAFF
-	TRBV7-8	once	TRBJ2-6	TGTGCCAGCAGCTCGTCCCGGGGGAATCCTGTCTCTGGGGCCAACGTCCTGACTTTC	CASSSSRGNPVSGANVLTF
TRBD2	TRBV9	-	TRBJ2-3	TGTGCCAGCAGCGTCCTGGGCGGGGGGACGGATACGCAGTATTTT	CASSVLGGGTDTQYF
-	TRBV5-6	-	TRBJ1-5	TGTGCCAGCAGCTTCGGGAGCAATAGCAATCAGCCCCAGCATTTT	CASSFGSNSNQPQHF
TRBD1	TRBV18	-	TRBJ1-6	TGTGCCAGCTCACCGGGACAGGGGAAGAAGCCCCTCCACTTT	CASSPGQGKKPLHF
TRBD1	TRBV28	-	TRBJ2-3	TGTGCCAGCAGTGACCGTCCGGGACAGGGAAGCACAGATACGCAGTATTTT	CASSDRPGQGSTDTQYF
TRBD1	TRBV9	-	TRBJ1-1	TGTGCCAGCAGCCCGGACAGGTTGGGGGTAGCTTTCTTT	CASSPDRLGVAFF
TRBD2	TRBV6-4	-	TRBJ2-2	TGTGCCAGCAGTAGCGGGGACACCGGGGAGCTGTTTTTT	CASSSGDTGELFF
-	TRBV28	-	TRBJ1-5	TGTGCCAGCAGGGTAAACAGGAATCAGCCCCAGCATTTT	CASRVNRNQPQHF
TRBD2	TRBV6-1	-	TRBJ2-7	TGTGCCAGCAGGGGGGGGGATTCCTACGAGCAGTACTTC	CASRGGDSYEQYF
TRBD2	TRBV14	medium-sized	TRBJ2-3	TGTGCCAGCAGCCAAGGGGTAGCGGGGGGGCCAGATACGCAGTATTTT	CASSQGVAGGPDTQYF
-	TRBV7-3	-	TRBJ1-1	TGTGCCAGCAGCTTACGCCAGGGAGGAACTGAAGCTTTCTTT	CASSLRQGGTEAFF
TRBD1	TRBV2	-	TRBJ1-5	TGTGCCAGCAGTGGGACAGGGGGCAATCAGCCCCAGCATTTT	CASSGTGGNQPQHF
TRBD2	TRBV29-1	-	TRBJ2-7	TGCAGCGTCGGACTAGCGGTTAGCTCCTACGAGCAGTACTTC	CSVGLAVSSYEQYF
-	TRBV5-1	-	TRBJ2-3	TGCGCCAGCAGCTTGGAGGGAGGTACAGATACGCAGTATTTT	CASSLEGGTDTQYF
TRBD2	TRBV4-1	-	TRBJ2-7	TGCGCCAGCAGCCAAGAGTCCCCCGGCCGGACTAGCGGGGCCCTCTCCTACGAGCAGTACTTC	CASSQESPGRTSGALSYEQYF
TRBD1	TRBV7-2	once	TRBJ1-6	TGTGCCAGCAGCTTAGGTGTGACAGGGGGGAGATCACCCCTCCACTTT	CASSLGVTGGRSPLHF
-	TRBV7-2	once	TRBJ1-1	TGTGCCAGCAGCTTAGGACTACGGGGAGCTTTCTTT	CASSLGLRGAFF
TRBD1	TRBV6-5	-	TRBJ2-3	TGTGCCAGCAGTTACGGAGGGACAGGGCAGGGGAATACGCAGTATTTT	CASSYGGTGQGNTQYF
TRBD1	TRBV4-3	-	TRBJ2-6	TGCGCCAGCAGCGGAGACAGGGGAAGCTCTGGGGCCAACGTCCTGACTTTC	CASSGDRGSSGANVLTF
-	TRBV4-2	few	TRBJ1-5	TGTGCCAGCAGCCAAGATAATTTGTCAGGGCATAGCAATCAGCCCCAGCATTTT	CASSQDNLSGHSNQPQHF
TRBD1	TRBV4-3	-	TRBJ2-2	TGCGCCAGCAGCCCTGTTTTCACCGGGACAGCGAACACCGGGGAGCTGTTTTTT	CASSPVFTGTANTGELFF
TRBD1	TRBV28	-	TRBJ1-5	TGTGCCAGCAGTTGGGGGGACAGGGACGGCAATCAGCCCCAGCATTTT	CASSWGDRDGNQPQHF
-	TRBV5-8	-	TRBJ1-1	TGTGCCAGCAGCTTGGCCGTGATGATCGCGCTTACTGAAGCTTTCTTT	CASSLAVMIALTEAFF
-	TRBV18	-	TRBJ1-4	TGTGCCAGCTCACCCCCGACAGGAGACCCTGCAACTAATGAAAAACTGTTTTTT	CASSPPTGDPATNEKLFF
-	TRBV5-1	-	TRBJ1-6	TGCGCCAGCAGCTTGGAACAGAATTCACCCCTCCACTTT	CASSLEQNSPLHF
TRBD1	TRBV10-1	-	TRBJ2-2	TGCGCCAGCAGCCGGGACAGGAATGCGAACACCGGGGAGCTGTTTTTT	CASSRDRNANTGELFF
TRBD1	TRBV6-4	-	TRBJ1-1	TGTGCCAGCACCTACCGGACAGGGATGATGAACACTGAAGCTTTCTTT	CASTYRTGMMNTEAFF
TRBD2	TRBV5-4	once	TRBJ2-1	TGTGCCAGCAGCCTTCGGGGGGGTGGCTACAATGAGCAGTTCTTC	CASSLRGGGYNEQFF
-	TRBV28	-	TRBJ1-4	TGTGCCAGCAGTGAACTGGGCGCTAATGAAAAACTGTTTTTT	CASSELGANEKLFF
-	TRBV28	few	TRBJ1-4	TGTGCCAGCAGTTTATATCCAGGCATTAATGAAAAACTGTTTTTT	CASSLYPGINEKLFF
TRBD1	TRBV5-1	-	TRBJ1-4	TGCGCCAGCAGCTTGGGACAGGGAGCGGCACGGGAAAAACTGTTTTTT	CASSLGQGAAREKLFF